The rows below give T cell receptor beta chains drawn from one sample of a study of blood T cell repertoires in COVID-19. Some clones are missing from TCRdb's copy, which holds only in-frame ones; the method was immunoSEQ multiplex PCR. The sample holds approximately 240,000 clones; 65% to 85% are singletons and the top ten take roughly 5.5%. The specimen sequenced was peripheral blood. Receptors originate from a human donor in a cohort sampled during active COVID-19. Both conserved end residues are part of each CDR3. A D gene is named only where the DNA matches it firmly. The listing skips clone size in some rows; elsewhere it reads once, few, many or a size class.

j_gene: TRBJ1-1; abundance: once; d_gene: NA; v_gene: TRBV27; CDR3aa: CASSLIMNTEAFF; CDR3nt: TGTGCCAGCAGTTTAATCATGAACACTGAAGCTTTCTTT
j_gene: TRBJ1-4; abundance: NA; d_gene: NA; v_gene: TRBV15; CDR3aa: CATSRDRGGGEKLFF; CDR3nt: TGTGCCACCAGCAGAGATCGGGGGGGAGGAGAAAAACTGTTTTTT
j_gene: TRBJ1-2; abundance: NA; d_gene: NA; v_gene: TRBV29-1; CDR3aa: CSVVTGSYGYTF; CDR3nt: TGCAGCGTTGTTACAGGGAGCTATGGCTACACCTTC
j_gene: TRBJ2-5; abundance: NA; d_gene: NA; v_gene: TRBV27; CDR3aa: CASRPGNQETQYF; CDR3nt: TGTGCCAGCAGGCCCGGGAACCAAGAGACCCAGTACTTC
j_gene: TRBJ1-2; abundance: few; d_gene: TRBD1; v_gene: TRBV6-5; CDR3aa: CASSGTGGYGYTF; CDR3nt: TGTGCCAGCAGCGGGACAGGGGGGTATGGCTACACCTTC
j_gene: TRBJ1-4; abundance: NA; d_gene: NA; v_gene: TRBV19; CDR3aa: CASSSERRWNEKLFF; CDR3nt: TGTGCCAGTAGTTCTGAGAGAAGATGGAATGAAAAACTGTTTTTT
j_gene: TRBJ2-2; abundance: NA; d_gene: NA; v_gene: TRBV6-1; CDR3aa: CASSDWAAGELFF; CDR3nt: TGTGCCAGCAGTGATTGGGCCGCCGGGGAGCTGTTTTTT
j_gene: TRBJ1-1; abundance: NA; d_gene: TRBD1; v_gene: TRBV4-1; CDR3aa: CASSQVRDRKAFF; CDR3nt: TGCGCCAGCAGCCAAGTAAGGGACAGAAAAGCTTTCTTT
j_gene: TRBJ1-1; abundance: NA; d_gene: TRBD1; v_gene: TRBV9; CDR3aa: CASSSRTGGEGEAFF; CDR3nt: TGTGCCAGCAGCTCCCGGACAGGGGGCGAGGGTGAAGCTTTCTTT
j_gene: TRBJ2-7; abundance: NA; d_gene: TRBD2; v_gene: TRBV27; CDR3aa: CASSLRTSGRAGEQYF; CDR3nt: TGTGCCAGCAGTTTAAGGACTAGCGGGAGGGCCGGTGAGCAGTACTTC
j_gene: TRBJ2-3; abundance: NA; d_gene: TRBD2; v_gene: TRBV6-5; CDR3aa: CASRGGGVTDTQYF; CDR3nt: TGTGCCAGCAGGGGCGGGGGTGTGACGGATACGCAGTATTTT
j_gene: TRBJ2-7; abundance: NA; d_gene: TRBD2; v_gene: TRBV27; CDR3aa: CATVSGGAGGYEQYF; CDR3nt: TGTGCCACCGTCAGCGGGGGGGCCGGTGGCTACGAGCAGTACTTC
j_gene: TRBJ2-2; abundance: NA; d_gene: TRBD2; v_gene: TRBV3-1/TRBV3-2; CDR3aa: CASSRGGFGTGELFF; CDR3nt: TGTGCCAGCAGCCGGGGGGGTTTTGGCACCGGGGAGCTGTTTTTT
j_gene: TRBJ2-1; abundance: NA; d_gene: TRBD2; v_gene: TRBV19; CDR3aa: CASSTLAGGQFF; CDR3nt: TGTGCCAGTAGTACACTAGCGGGGGGGCAGTTCTTC
j_gene: TRBJ2-7; abundance: NA; d_gene: NA; v_gene: TRBV5-1; CDR3aa: CASSLGGSSVEQYF; CDR3nt: TGCGCCAGCAGCTTGGGAGGGAGCTCGGTCGAGCAGTACTTC
j_gene: TRBJ1-1; abundance: NA; d_gene: NA; v_gene: TRBV20-1; CDR3aa: CSASPSRGNTEAFF; CDR3nt: TGCAGTGCTAGTCCCAGCAGGGGTAACACTGAAGCTTTCTTT
j_gene: TRBJ2-5; abundance: NA; d_gene: NA; v_gene: TRBV5-1; CDR3aa: CASSLVAGQQETQYF; CDR3nt: TGCGCCAGCAGCTTGGTTGCAGGCCAACAAGAGACCCAGTACTTC
j_gene: TRBJ1-2; abundance: NA; d_gene: NA; v_gene: TRBV19; CDR3aa: CASRGSRGNVYGYTF; CDR3nt: TGTGCCAGTAGGGGTAGCAGGGGAAACGTCTATGGCTACACCTTC
j_gene: TRBJ2-3; abundance: NA; d_gene: TRBD2; v_gene: TRBV19; CDR3aa: CASSPIDKTSGLNF; CDR3nt: TGTGCCAGTAGTCCAATAGATAAAACTAGCGGTTTGAATTTT
j_gene: TRBJ2-3; abundance: once; d_gene: TRBD2; v_gene: TRBV4-1; CDR3aa: CASSQGLAGRTDTQYF; CDR3nt: TGCGCCAGCAGCCAAGGACTAGCGGGGAGAACAGATACGCAGTATTTT
j_gene: TRBJ2-7; abundance: NA; d_gene: TRBD2; v_gene: TRBV18; CDR3aa: CASSPPSGGSSYEQYF; CDR3nt: TGTGCCAGCTCACCACCCTCGGGCGGGAGCTCTTACGAGCAGTACTTC
j_gene: TRBJ2-1; abundance: NA; d_gene: TRBD2; v_gene: TRBV18; CDR3aa: CASSPVSPAGDNNEQFF; CDR3nt: TGTGCCAGCTCACCAGTAAGTCCAGCGGGGGACAACAATGAGCAGTTCTTC